The table lists the clone carrying this T cell receptor beta chain with a few counts. Using a J-beta primer mix together with a sample-barcoded 5' primer, a second PCR was run for roughly 7 to 11 cycles. TCRdb passed the 5' RACE reads through MiXCR, listing each CDR3 protein once. Counted here are hundreds of thousands of distinct CDR3 sequences, 25% to 30% occurring once; the ten biggest clones make up 2.5% to 3.5%. The CDR3 runs to 14 residues. Trimming took 4 bases from V and 2 from J, leaving 13 bases between them. Per the germline V gene, CDR1 is DFQATT and CDR2 is SNEGSKA (reference sequence). The data stem from a study of blood T cells in healthy people across ages. The data also belong to a second study, concerning T cells of mothers and their children.

This TCR came from a boy aged 10-17 years in good health. The chain combines TRBV20-1 with TRBJ2-3; either TRBD1 or TRBD2 may supply D (5 bases each). Specimen: blood. The CDR3 nucleotides read TGCAGTGCTACTCCGGGGACCTCCACAGATACGCAGTATTTT. Protein: CSATPGTSTDTQYF.